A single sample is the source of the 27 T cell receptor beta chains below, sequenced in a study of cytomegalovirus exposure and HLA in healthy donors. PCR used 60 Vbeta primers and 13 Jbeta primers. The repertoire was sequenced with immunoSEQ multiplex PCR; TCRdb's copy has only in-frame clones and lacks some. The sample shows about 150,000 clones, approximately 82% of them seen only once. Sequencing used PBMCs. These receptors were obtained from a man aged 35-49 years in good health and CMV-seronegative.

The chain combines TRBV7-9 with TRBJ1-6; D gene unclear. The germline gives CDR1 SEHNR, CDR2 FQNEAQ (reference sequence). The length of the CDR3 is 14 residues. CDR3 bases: TGTTCCACCCGACTAAGCTCCTATAATTCACCCCTCCACTTT. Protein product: CSTRLSSYNSPLHF.

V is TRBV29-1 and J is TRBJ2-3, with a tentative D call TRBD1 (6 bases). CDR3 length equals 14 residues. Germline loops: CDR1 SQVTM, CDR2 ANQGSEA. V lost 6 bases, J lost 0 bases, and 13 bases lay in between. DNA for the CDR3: TGCAGCGTAACCCGGGACATTAGCACAGATACGCAGTATTTT. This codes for CSVTRDISTDTQYF.

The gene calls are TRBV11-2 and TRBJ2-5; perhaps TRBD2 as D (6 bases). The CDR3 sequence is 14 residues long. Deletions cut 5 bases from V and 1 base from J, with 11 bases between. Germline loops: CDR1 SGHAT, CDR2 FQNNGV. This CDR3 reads CASSPRDSQETQYF. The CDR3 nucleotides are TGTGCCAGCAGCCCCCGGGACTCCCAAGAGACCCAGTACTTC. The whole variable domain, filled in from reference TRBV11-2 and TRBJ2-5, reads EAGVAQSPRYKIIEKRQSVAFWCNPISGHATLYWYQQILGQGPKLLIQFQNNGVVDDSQLPKDRFSAERLKGVDSTLKIQPAKLEDSAVYLCASSPRDSQETQYFGPGTRLLVL.

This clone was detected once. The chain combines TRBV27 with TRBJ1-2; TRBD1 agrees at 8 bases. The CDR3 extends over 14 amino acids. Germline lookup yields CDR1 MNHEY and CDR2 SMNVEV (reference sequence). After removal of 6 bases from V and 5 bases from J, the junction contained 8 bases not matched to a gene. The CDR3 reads CASSPGGMWYGYTF. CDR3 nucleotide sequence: TGTGCCAGCAGCCCAGGGGGCATGTGGTATGGCTACACCTTC.

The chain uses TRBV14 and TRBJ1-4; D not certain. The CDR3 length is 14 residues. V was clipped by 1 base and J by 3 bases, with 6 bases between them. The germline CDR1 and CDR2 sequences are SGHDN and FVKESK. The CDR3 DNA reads TGTGCCAGCAGCCAAGCTGCGGCTAATGAAAAACTGTTTTTT. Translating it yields CASSQAAANEKLFF.

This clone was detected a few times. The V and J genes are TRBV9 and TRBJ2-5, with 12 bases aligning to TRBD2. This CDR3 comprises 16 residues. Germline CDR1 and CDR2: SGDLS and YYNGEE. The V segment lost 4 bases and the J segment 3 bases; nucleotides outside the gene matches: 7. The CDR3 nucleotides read TGTGCCAGCAGCCCTCTGGGACTAGCGGGTGAAGAGACCCAGTACTTC. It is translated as CASSPLGLAGEETQYF.

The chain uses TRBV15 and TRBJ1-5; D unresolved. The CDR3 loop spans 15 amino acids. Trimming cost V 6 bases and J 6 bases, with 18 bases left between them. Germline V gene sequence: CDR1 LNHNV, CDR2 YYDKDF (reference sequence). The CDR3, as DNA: TGTGCCACCAGTCGGGGTGGGAGCCGGTCTCAGCCCCAGCATTTT. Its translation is CATSRGGSRSQPQHF.

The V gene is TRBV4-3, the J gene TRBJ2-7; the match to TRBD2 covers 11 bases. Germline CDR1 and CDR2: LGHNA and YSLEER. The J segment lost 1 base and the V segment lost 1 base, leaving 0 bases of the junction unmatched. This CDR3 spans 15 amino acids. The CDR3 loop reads CASSQGLAGSYEQYF. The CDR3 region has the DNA TGCGCCAGCAGCCAAGGACTAGCGGGATCCTACGAGCAGTACTTC.

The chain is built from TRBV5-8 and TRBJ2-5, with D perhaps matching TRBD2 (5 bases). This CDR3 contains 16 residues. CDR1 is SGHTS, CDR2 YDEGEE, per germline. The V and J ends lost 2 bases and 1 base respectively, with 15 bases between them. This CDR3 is CASSFTRGPPQETQYF. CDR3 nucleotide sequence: TGTGCCAGCAGCTTCACTCGAGGGCCGCCCCAAGAGACCCAGTACTTC.

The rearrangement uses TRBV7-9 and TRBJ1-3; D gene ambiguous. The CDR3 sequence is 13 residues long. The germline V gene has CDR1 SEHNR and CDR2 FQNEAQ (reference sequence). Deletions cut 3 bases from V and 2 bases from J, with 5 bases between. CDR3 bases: TGTGCCAGCAGCTTCGGTCCTGGAAACACCATATATTTT. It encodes CASSFGPGNTIYF.

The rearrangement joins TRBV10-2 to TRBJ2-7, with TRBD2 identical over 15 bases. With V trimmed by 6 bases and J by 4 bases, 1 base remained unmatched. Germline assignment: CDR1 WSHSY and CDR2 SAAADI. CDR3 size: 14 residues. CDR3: CASRGLAGGYEQYF. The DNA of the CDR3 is TGCGCCAGCAGAGGACTAGCGGGAGGGTACGAGCAGTACTTC.

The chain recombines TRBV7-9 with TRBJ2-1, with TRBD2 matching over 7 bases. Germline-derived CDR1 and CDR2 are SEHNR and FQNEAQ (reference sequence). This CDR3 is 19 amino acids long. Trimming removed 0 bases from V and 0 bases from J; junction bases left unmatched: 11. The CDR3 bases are TGTGCCAGCAGCTTAGCGTGGTCTAGCGGAGGGAGCTCCTACAATGAGCAGTTCTTC. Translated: CASSLAWSSGGSSYNEQFF.

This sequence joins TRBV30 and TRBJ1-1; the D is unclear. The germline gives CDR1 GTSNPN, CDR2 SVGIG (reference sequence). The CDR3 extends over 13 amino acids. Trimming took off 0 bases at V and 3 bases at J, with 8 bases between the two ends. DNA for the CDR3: TGTGCCTGGAGTGTAAACGCGGACACTGAAGCTTTCTTT. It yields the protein CAWSVNADTEAFF.

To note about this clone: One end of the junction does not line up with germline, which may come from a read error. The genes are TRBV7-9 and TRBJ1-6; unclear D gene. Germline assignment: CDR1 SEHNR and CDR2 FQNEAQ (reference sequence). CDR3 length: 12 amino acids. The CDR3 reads CSSSLFNSPLHF. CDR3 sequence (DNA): TGTTCCAGCAGCCTTTTCAATTCACCCCTCCACTTT.

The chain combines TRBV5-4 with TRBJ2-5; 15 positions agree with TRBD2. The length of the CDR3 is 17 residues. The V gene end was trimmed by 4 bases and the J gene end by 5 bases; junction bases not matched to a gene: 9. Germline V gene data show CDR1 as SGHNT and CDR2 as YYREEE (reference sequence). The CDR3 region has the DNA TGTGCCAGCAGCGTATTTAGGGGGACTAGCGGGGGGGAGACCCAGTACTTC. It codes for CASSVFRGTSGGETQYF.

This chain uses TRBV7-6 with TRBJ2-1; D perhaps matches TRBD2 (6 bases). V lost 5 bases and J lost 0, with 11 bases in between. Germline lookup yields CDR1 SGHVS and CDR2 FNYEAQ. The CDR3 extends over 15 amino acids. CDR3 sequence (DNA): TGTGCCAGCAGCCTAGGGCGGGGCTCCTACAATGAGCAGTTCTTC. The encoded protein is CASSLGRGSYNEQFF.

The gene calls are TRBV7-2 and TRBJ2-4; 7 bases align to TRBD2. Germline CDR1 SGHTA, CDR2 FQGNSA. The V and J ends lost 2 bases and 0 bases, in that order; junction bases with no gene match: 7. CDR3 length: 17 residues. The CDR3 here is CASSLSSGVLAKNIQYF. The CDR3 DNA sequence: TGTGCCAGCAGCTTATCGAGCGGGGTACTAGCCAAAAACATTCAGTACTTC.

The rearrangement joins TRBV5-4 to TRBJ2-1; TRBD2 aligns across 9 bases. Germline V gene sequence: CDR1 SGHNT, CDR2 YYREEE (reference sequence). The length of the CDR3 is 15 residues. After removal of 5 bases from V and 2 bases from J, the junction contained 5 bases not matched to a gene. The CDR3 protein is CASSQAGGTYNEQFF. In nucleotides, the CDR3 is TGTGCCAGCAGTCAAGCGGGGGGCACCTACAATGAGCAGTTCTTC.

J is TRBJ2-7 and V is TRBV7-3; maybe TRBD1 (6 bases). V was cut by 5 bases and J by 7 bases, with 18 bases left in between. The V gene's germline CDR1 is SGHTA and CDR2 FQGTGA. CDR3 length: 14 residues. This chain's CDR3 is CASSQGRGMGEQYF. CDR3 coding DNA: TGTGCCAGCAGCCAGGGAAGGGGGATGGGGGAGCAGTACTTC.

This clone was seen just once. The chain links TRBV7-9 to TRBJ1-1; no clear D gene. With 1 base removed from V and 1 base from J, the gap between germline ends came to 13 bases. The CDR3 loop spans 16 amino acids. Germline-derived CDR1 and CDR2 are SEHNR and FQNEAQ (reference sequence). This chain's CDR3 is CASSLVFVAENTEAFF. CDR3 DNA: TGTGCCAGCAGCTTAGTTTTTGTGGCCGAGAACACTGAAGCTTTCTTT.

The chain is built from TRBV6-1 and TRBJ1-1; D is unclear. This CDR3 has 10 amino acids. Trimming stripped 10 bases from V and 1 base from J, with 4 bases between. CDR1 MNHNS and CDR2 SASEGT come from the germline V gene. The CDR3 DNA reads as TGTGCCACCCAGAACACTGAAGCTTTCTTT. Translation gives CATQNTEAFF.

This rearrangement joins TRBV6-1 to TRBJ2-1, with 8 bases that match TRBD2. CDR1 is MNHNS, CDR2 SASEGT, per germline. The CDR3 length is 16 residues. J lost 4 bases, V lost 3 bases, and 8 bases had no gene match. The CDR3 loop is CASSEATSGSYNEQFF. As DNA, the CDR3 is TGTGCCAGCAGTGAGGCCACTAGCGGCTCTTACAATGAGCAGTTCTTC.

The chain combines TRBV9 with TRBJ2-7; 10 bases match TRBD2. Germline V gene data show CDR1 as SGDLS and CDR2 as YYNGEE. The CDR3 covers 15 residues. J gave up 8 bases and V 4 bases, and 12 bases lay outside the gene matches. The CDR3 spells CASSPRAGSGGQQYF. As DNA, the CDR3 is TGTGCCAGCAGCCCAAGGGCGGGTAGCGGGGGGCAGCAGTACTTC.

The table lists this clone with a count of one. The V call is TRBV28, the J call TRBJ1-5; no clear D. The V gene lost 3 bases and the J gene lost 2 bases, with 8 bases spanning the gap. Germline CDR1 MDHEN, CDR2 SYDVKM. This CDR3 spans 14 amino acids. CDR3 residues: CASSFFQGNQPQHF. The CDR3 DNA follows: TGTGCCAGCAGTTTTTTCCAGGGCAATCAGCCCCAGCATTTT.

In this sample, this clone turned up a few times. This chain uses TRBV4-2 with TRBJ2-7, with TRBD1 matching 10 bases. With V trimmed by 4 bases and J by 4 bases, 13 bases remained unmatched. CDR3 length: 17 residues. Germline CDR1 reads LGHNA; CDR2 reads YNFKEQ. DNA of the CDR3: TGTGCCAGCAGCCTTACTTTAGGGACAGGGGATTCGTACGAGCAGTACTTC. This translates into CASSLTLGTGDSYEQYF.

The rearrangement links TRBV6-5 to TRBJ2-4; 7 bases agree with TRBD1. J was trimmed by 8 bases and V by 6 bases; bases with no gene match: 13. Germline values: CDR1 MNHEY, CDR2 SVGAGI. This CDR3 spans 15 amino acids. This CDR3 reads CASSPRDSNLDIQYF. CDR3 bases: TGTGCCAGCAGCCCCAGGGACAGCAACTTGGACATTCAGTACTTC.

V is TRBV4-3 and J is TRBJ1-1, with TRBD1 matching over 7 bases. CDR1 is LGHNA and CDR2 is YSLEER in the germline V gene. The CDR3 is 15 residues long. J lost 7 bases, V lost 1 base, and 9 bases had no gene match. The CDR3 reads CASSQATGERGEAFF. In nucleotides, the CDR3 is TGCGCCAGCAGCCAAGCAACAGGGGAGAGGGGTGAAGCTTTCTTT.